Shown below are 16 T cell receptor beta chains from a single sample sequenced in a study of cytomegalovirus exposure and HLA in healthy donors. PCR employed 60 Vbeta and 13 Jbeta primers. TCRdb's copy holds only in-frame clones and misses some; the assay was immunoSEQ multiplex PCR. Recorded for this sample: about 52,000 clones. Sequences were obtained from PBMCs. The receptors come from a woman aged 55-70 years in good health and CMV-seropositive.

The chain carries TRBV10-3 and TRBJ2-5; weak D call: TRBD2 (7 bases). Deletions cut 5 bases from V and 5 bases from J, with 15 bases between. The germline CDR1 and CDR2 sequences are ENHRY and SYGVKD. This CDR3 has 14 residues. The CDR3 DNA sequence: TGTGCCATCAGTATGGGGGGGCCACGGGAGACCCAGTACTTC. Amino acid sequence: CAISMGGPRETQYF.

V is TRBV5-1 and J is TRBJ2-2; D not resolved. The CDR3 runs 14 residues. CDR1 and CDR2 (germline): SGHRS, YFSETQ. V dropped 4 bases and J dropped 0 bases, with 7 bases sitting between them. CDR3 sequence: CASSEVSNTGELFF. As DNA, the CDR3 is TGCGCCAGCAGCGAGGTCTCGAACACCGGGGAGCTGTTTTTT.

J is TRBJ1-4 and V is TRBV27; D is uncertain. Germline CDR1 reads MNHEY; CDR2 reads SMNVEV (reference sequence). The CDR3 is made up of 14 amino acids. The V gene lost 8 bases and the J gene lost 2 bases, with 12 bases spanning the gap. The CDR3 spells CASSRAGTNEKLFF. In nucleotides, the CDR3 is TGTGCCAGCTCCAGAGCAGGCACTAATGAAAAACTGTTTTTT.

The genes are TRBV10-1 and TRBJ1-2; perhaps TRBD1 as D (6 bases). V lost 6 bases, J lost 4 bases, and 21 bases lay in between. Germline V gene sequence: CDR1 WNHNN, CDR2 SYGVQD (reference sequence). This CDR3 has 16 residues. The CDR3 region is CASSSRQAPAVYGYTF. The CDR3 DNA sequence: TGCGCCAGCAGCTCCAGACAGGCCCCCGCTGTCTATGGCTACACCTTC.

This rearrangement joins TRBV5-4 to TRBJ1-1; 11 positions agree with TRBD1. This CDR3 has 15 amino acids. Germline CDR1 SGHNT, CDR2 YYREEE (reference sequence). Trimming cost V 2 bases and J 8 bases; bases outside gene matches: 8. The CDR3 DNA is TGTGCCAGCAGCTTAGCCGGGACAGGGGGTGGCGAAGCTTTCTTT. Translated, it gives CASSLAGTGGGEAFF.

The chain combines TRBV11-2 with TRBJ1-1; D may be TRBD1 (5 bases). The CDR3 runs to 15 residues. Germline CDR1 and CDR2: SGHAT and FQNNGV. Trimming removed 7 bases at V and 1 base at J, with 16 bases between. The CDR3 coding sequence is TGTGCCAGCACAACTGGGGCCAATACGAACACTGAAGCTTTCTTT. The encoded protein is CASTTGANTNTEAFF. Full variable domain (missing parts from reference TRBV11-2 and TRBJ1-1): EAGVAQSPRYKIIEKRQSVAFWCNPISGHATLYWYQQILGQGPKLLIQFQNNGVVDDSQLPKDRFSAERLKGVDSTLKIQPAKLEDSAVYLCASTTGANTNTEAFFGQGTRLTVV.

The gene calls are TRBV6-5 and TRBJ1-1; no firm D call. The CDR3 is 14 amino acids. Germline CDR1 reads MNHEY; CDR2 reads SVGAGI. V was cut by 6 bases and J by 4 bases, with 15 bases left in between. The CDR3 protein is CASRPTGSSTEAFF. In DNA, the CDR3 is TGTGCCAGCAGGCCAACGGGTTCCAGCACTGAAGCTTTCTTT.

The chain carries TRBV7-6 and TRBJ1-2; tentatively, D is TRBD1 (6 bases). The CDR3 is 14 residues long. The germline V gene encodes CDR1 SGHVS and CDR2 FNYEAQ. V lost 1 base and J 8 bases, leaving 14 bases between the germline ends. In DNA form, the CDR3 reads TGTGCCAGCAGCTTAGAAGAGACAGGAGGAGGCTACACCTTC. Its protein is CASSLEETGGGYTF.

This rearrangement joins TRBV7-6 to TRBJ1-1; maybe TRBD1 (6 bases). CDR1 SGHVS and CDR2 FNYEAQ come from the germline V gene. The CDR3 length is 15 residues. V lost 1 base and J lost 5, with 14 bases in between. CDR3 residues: CASSLEAGGRTEAFF. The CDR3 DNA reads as TGTGCCAGCAGCTTAGAAGCGGGGGGCCGGACTGAAGCTTTCTTT.

CDR3: CASGGQSSYEQYF. As DNA, the CDR3 is TGCGCCAGCGGTGGACAGAGCTCCTACGAGCAGTACTTC. The chain carries TRBV5-1 and TRBJ2-7, with D maybe TRBD1 (6 bases). V was shortened by 7 bases and J by 0 bases, with 11 bases between the two germline ends. The CDR3 loop spans 13 amino acids. Germline CDR1 and CDR2: SGHRS and YFSETQ.

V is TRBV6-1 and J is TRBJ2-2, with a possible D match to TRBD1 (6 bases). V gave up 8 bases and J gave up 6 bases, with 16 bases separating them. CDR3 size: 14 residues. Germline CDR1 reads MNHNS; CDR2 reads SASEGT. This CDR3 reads CASSPAGEPGELFF. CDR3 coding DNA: TGTGCCAGCTCCCCAGCAGGGGAGCCCGGGGAGCTGTTTTTT.

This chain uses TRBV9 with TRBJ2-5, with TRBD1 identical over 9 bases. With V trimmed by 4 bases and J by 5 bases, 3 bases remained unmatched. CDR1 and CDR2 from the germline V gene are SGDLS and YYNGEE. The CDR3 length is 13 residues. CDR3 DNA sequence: TGTGCCAGCAGCACAGGGGGCCAGGAGACCCAGTACTTC. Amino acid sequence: CASSTGGQETQYF. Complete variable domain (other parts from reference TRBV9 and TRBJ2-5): DSGVTQTPKHLITATGQRVTLRCSPRSGDLSVYWYQQSLDQGLQFLIQYYNGEERAKGNILERFSAQQFPDLHSELNLSSLELGDSALYFCASSTGGQETQYFGPGTRLLVL.

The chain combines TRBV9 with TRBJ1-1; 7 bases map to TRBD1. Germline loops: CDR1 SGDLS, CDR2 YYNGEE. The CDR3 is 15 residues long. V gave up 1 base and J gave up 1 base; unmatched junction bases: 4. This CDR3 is CASSVQGVGNTEAFF. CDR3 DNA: TGTGCCAGCAGCGTACAGGGGGTGGGGAACACTGAAGCTTTCTTT.

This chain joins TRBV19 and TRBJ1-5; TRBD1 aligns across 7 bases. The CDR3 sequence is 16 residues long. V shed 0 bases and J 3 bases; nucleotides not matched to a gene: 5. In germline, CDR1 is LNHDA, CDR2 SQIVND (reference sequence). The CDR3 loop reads CASSIDRQGINQPQHF. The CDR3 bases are TGTGCCAGTAGTATAGACCGACAGGGTATCAATCAGCCCCAGCATTTT.

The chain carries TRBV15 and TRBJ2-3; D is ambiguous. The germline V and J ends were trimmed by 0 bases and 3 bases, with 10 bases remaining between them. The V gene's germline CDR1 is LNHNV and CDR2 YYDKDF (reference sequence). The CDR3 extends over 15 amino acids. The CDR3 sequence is CATSRDALRTDTQYF. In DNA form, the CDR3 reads TGTGCCACCAGCAGAGACGCTTTGAGGACAGATACGCAGTATTTT. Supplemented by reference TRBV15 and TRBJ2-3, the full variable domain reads DAMVIQNPRYQVTQFGKPVTLSCSQTLNHNVMYWYQQKSSQAPKLLFHYYDKDFNNEADTPDNFQSRRPNTSFCFLDIRSPGLGDTAMYLCATSRDALRTDTQYFGPGTRLTVL.

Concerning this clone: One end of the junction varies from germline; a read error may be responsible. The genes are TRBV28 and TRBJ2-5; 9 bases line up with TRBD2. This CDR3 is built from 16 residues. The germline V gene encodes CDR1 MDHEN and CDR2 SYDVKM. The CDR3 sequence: CASRLISGGQQETQYF. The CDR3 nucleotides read TGTGCCAGCCGTTTAATTAGCGGGGGACAACAAGAGACCCAATACTTC. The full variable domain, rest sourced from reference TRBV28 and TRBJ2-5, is DVKVTQSSRYLVKRTGEKVFLECVQDMDHENMFWYRQDPGLGLRLIYFSYDVKMKEKGDIPEGYSVSREKKERFSLILESASTNQTSMYLCASRLISGGQQETQYFGPGTRLLVL.